The rows below give T cell receptor beta chains drawn from one sample of a study of T cell changes during pregnancy in multiple sclerosis. Sequencing was performed with immunoSEQ multiplex PCR; in TCRdb, only in-frame clones are kept and a portion is missing. This sample has 53,000 or so clones, with around 94% found just once. Sequencing was performed on CD4+ T cells from peripheral blood mononuclear cells, taken in the second trimester of pregnancy. These receptors all come from a female donor with multiple sclerosis, enrolled in a pregnancy study. Each CDR3 is given with its conserved first and last residue. A D gene is named only where the DNA matches it firmly. Clone size is given for some rows only: seen once, a few or many times, or a class if the clone is expanded.

>-|TRBJ2-3|TRBV7-9|TRBD2
CASSLKAGGPDTQYF
TGTGCCAGCAGCTTAAAAGCGGGGGGCCCAGATACGCAGTATTTT
>few|TRBJ1-1|TRBV14|-
CASSQDLMNTEAFF
TGTGCCAGCAGCCAAGATCTAATGAACACTGAAGCTTTCTTT
>-|TRBJ1-1|TRBV6-5|TRBD1
CASSYRDRPNTEAFF
TGTGCCAGCAGTTACCGGGACAGGCCGAACACTGAAGCTTTCTTT
>-|TRBJ2-7|TRBV18|TRBD1
CASSPYGQGTYEQYF
TGTGCCAGCTCACCATACGGACAGGGGACCTACGAGCAGTACTTC
>-|TRBJ1-6|TRBV28|-
CASSPRQFSSYNSPLHF
TGTGCCAGCAGTCCTCGTCAGTTCAGCTCCTATAATTCACCCCTCCACTTT
>-|TRBJ2-3|TRBV4-3|TRBD2
CASSQATGGGGTTDTQYF
TGCGCCAGCAGCCAAGCAACCGGGGGGGGCGGGACCACAGATACGCAGTATTTT
>-|TRBJ2-7|TRBV27|-
CASAWSRGAPLEQYF
TGTGCCAGCGCCTGGTCTCGCGGGGCGCCCCTCGAGCAGTACTTC
>-|TRBJ1-3|TRBV2|-
CASSEALVAGNTIYF
TGTGCCAGCAGTGAAGCTCTAGTAGCTGGAAACACCATATATTTT
>-|TRBJ1-5|TRBV6-6|-
CASGAVRSNQPQHF
TGTGCCAGCGGGGCCGTGAGGAGCAATCAGCCCCAGCATTTT
>-|TRBJ2-7|TRBV5-1|TRBD1
CASSWGQGATEQYF
TGCGCCAGCAGCTGGGGACAGGGGGCGACCGAGCAGTACTTC
>-|TRBJ2-2|TRBV12-5|TRBD2
CASGLVRGLAGSNTGELFF
TGTGCTAGTGGTTTGGTCCGGGGACTAGCGGGATCGAACACCGGGGAGCTGTTTTTT
>-|TRBJ2-5|TRBV2|TRBD1
CASSEDRGLETQYF
TGTGCCAGCAGCGAAGACAGGGGCCTGGAGACCCAGTACTTC
>-|TRBJ1-1|TRBV11-2|TRBD1
CASSSRQGGTEAFF
TGTGCCAGCAGCTCGAGACAGGGGGGGACTGAAGCTTTCTTT
>-|TRBJ2-3|TRBV7-2|TRBD2
CASSISGRSTDTQYF
TGTGCCAGCAGCATTAGCGGGAGGAGCACAGATACGCAGTATTTT